These 13 T cell receptor beta chains were sequenced from one sample in a study of T-cell reconstitution after alpha-beta-depleted transplantation in children. As it was prepared, the TCRbeta library received unique molecular identifiers. TCRdb reanalysed the PCR reads using MiXCR and keeps one entry per CDR3 protein. The sample lists more than 60,000 distinct CDR3 sequences, around 7.9% seen once, with 2% to 3% in the top ten. Sequencing used PBMCs from the stem cell graft donor, obtained from the stem cell graft. These receptors were collected from a human donor who donated a stem cell graft to a child with acute lymphoblastic leukemia.

The sample holds many counts of this clonotype. The chain recombines TRBV5-1 with TRBJ1-5, with no clear D. V was trimmed by 2 bases and J by 0 bases, leaving 3 bases between them. The CDR3 runs to 13 residues. Germline CDR1 is SGHRS and CDR2 is YFSETQ. For the CDR3, the DNA is TGCGCCAGCAGCTTAAGTAGCAATCAGCCCCAGCATTTT. Its protein product is CASSLSSNQPQHF.

The CDR3: CASSPTNEKLFF. CDR3 nucleotides: TGTGCCAGCAGCCCAACTAATGAAAAACTGTTTTTT. This chain joins TRBV12-3 or TRBV12-4 and TRBJ1-4; D is undetermined. V was shortened by 6 bases and J by 0 bases, with 2 bases between the two germline ends. CDR3 length equals 12 residues.

There are a few counts of this clonotype. This chain joins TRBV18 and TRBJ1-5, with TRBD1 matching over 7 bases. Germline V CDR1 and CDR2: KGHSH, LQKENI. CDR3 size: 17 residues. The J segment lost 4 bases and the V segment lost 6 bases, leaving 15 bases of the junction unmatched. CDR3 sequence: CASSFEGAKVSNQPQHF. The DNA of the CDR3 is TGTGCCAGCTCTTTCGAGGGGGCTAAAGTGTCAAATCAGCCCCAGCATTTT.

This clonotype was counted ten times or more. The chain couples TRBV6-2 or TRBV6-3 to TRBJ1-2; D perhaps matches TRBD1 (5 bases). Germline V lookup: CDR1 MNHEY, CDR2 SVGEGT. V was shortened by 5 bases and J by 8 bases, with 9 bases between the two germline ends. CDR3 size: 11 residues. CDR3 bases: TGTGCCAGCAGTGCAGGGTACGGCTACACCTTC. It specifies CASSAGYGYTF.

The chain is built from TRBV28 and TRBJ2-1; TRBD2 agrees at 7 bases. V shed 6 bases, J shed 4 bases, and the junction held 15 bases outside the gene matches. The CDR3 extends over 17 amino acids. Germline V gene sequence: CDR1 MDHEN, CDR2 SYDVKM. CDR3 protein: CASSSFTLARVYNEQFF. In nucleotides, the CDR3 is TGTGCCAGCAGCTCCTTTACACTAGCGAGGGTATACAATGAGCAGTTCTTC. Full variable domain (missing parts from reference TRBV28 and TRBJ2-1): DVKVTQSSRYLVKRTGEKVFLECVQDMDHENMFWYRQDPGLGLRLIYFSYDVKMKEKGDIPEGYSVSREKKERFSLILESASTNQTSMYLCASSSFTLARVYNEQFFGPGTRLTVL.

Many counts were recorded for this clonotype. This chain joins TRBV20-1 and TRBJ2-7; D possibly uses TRBD1 or TRBD2 (7 bases each). The CDR3 totals 15 residues. CDR1 is DFQATT and CDR2 is SNEGSKA in the germline V gene (reference sequence). The V gene lost 4 bases and the J gene lost 0 bases, with 16 bases spanning the gap. CDR3 residues: CSATGGTESSYEQYF. CDR3 DNA sequence: TGCAGTGCTACCGGGGGGACAGAGAGCTCCTACGAGCAGTACTTC.

This clonotype was recorded at least ten times. The V and J genes are TRBV7-2 and TRBJ1-4; TRBD1 is a possible D gene (6 bases). Deletions cut 3 bases from V and 8 bases from J, with 16 bases between. Germline-derived CDR1 and CDR2 are SGHTA and FQGNSA. The CDR3 is made up of 15 amino acids. CDR3 sequence (DNA): TGTGCCAGCAGCTTTGCCGGCGGGACACCCGAAAAACTGTTTTTT. This gives the protein CASSFAGGTPEKLFF. The whole variable domain, filled in from reference TRBV7-2 and TRBJ1-4, reads GAGVSQSPSNKVTEKGKDVELRCDPISGHTALYWYRQSLGQGLEFLIYFQGNSAPDKSGLPSDRFSAERTGGSVSTLTIQRTQQEDSAVYLCASSFAGGTPEKLFFGSGTQLSVL.

This clonotype occurred many times. V and J are TRBV12-3 or TRBV12-4 and TRBJ2-7, with unresolved D. V lost 2 bases and J lost 5, with 4 bases in between. CDR3 length equals 11 residues. The CDR3 region is CASSLLNEQYF. As DNA, the CDR3 is TGTGCCAGCAGTTTACTGAACGAGCAGTACTTC.

This clonotype was detected a few times. This chain joins TRBV6-2 or TRBV6-3 and TRBJ1-6, with D tentatively TRBD1 (5 bases). The CDR3 is made up of 13 amino acids. V was clipped by 6 bases and J by 10 bases, with 13 bases between them. The germline CDR1 and CDR2 sequences are MNHEY and SVGEGT. The CDR3 coding sequence is TGTGCCAGCAGCCGAGACAGTTCCTCACCCCTCCACTTT. This gives the protein CASSRDSSSPLHF.

The chain is built from TRBV27 and TRBJ1-2; TRBD1 matches at 9 bases. Trimming took 4 bases from V and 8 from J; bases not matched to a gene: 11. Germline CDR1 and CDR2: MNHEY and SMNVEV (reference sequence). The CDR3 spans 15 residues. Here the CDR3 DNA reads TGTGCCAGCAGTTCGAACAGGGGGCGCGGGTACGGCTACACCTTC. The encoded protein is CASSSNRGRGYGYTF.

In this sample, this clonotype turned up many times. This sequence joins TRBV12-3 or TRBV12-4 and TRBJ2-1, with 9 nucleotides matching TRBD2. J lost 4 bases, V lost 4 bases, and 14 bases had no gene match. The CDR3 is 18 amino acids. The CDR3, as DNA: TGTGCCAGCAGTTCAACTAGCCGACTAGCGGATACGTACAATGAGCAGTTCTTC. Protein sequence: CASSSTSRLADTYNEQFF.

This clonotype was recorded many times. The chain carries TRBV27 and TRBJ1-4; perhaps TRBD1 as D (5 bases). V was pared by 5 bases and J by 2 bases, with 9 bases between. The germline V gene has CDR1 MNHEY and CDR2 SMNVEV (reference sequence). The CDR3 is made up of 14 amino acids. In DNA, the CDR3 is TGTGCCAGCAGTAAGACAGCTACTAATGAAAAACTGTTTTTT. Protein product: CASSKTATNEKLFF.

This clonotype was seen ten or more times. This rearrangement joins TRBV20-1 to TRBJ2-1; D is possibly TRBD2 (6 bases). From germline, CDR1 is DFQATT and CDR2 SNEGSKA (reference sequence). This CDR3 spans 15 amino acids. Trimming stripped 5 bases from V and 3 bases from J, with 17 bases between. CDR3 sequence reads: CSAPKAASDYNEQFF. The CDR3 nucleotides read TGCAGTGCTCCTAAAGCGGCTAGCGACTACAATGAGCAGTTCTTC.